These T cell receptor beta chains were read from a single sample in a study of Graves' ophthalmopathy and Graves' hyperthyroidism. TCRdb fed the multiplex PCR reads into MiXCR, producing one record per CDR3 protein. The data hold roughly 610,000 distinct CDR3 sequences, with 22% observed a single time. Source material: peripheral blood. All receptors derive from a woman between 18 and 29 years old with stable Graves' hyperthyroidism. Some clones in this sample may be carry-over from other donors' samples. The CDR3 runs from the conserved cysteine through the conserved F or W. Each record gives: CDR3 DNA, CDR3 protein, V gene, J gene, clone size, CDR3 length, D gene. The D gene is left open where the match is weak. The size field is filled for only some rows; it gives once, few, many or a size class.

CDR3nt: TGCAGCGTTGCGGCAGGCCTGGAGACCCAGTACTTC; CDR3aa: CSVAAGLETQYF; v_gene: TRBV29-1; j_gene: TRBJ2-5; abundance: -; len: 12; d_gene: -
CDR3nt: TGTGCCAGCAGCGTCCTAGCGGGGGGACTCCAAGAGACCCAGTACTTC; CDR3aa: CASSVLAGGLQETQYF; v_gene: TRBV13; j_gene: TRBJ2-5; abundance: few; len: 16; d_gene: TRBD2
CDR3nt: TGTGCCAGCAGCGACCCGGACCTCACTGAAGCTTTCTTT; CDR3aa: CASSDPDLTEAFF; v_gene: TRBV11-1; j_gene: TRBJ1-1; abundance: few; len: 13; d_gene: -
CDR3nt: TGCAGCGCCCAAGGACAGGGGGCACATGGCTACACCTTC; CDR3aa: CSAQGQGAHGYTF; v_gene: TRBV29-1; j_gene: TRBJ1-2; abundance: many; len: 13; d_gene: TRBD1
CDR3nt: TGTGCCAGCAGCTCCCTGACAGGGGCGGATGAAGCTTTCTTT; CDR3aa: CASSSLTGADEAFF; v_gene: TRBV5-8; j_gene: TRBJ1-1; abundance: -; len: 14; d_gene: TRBD1
CDR3nt: TGTGCCAGCAGTCTAGAGGGGGGGAGGCACGAGCAGTACTTC; CDR3aa: CASSLEGGRHEQYF; v_gene: TRBV6-1; j_gene: TRBJ2-7; abundance: -; len: 14; d_gene: -
CDR3nt: TGTGCCAGCGGTGAAGCGGGGGCAACGGCCACTGAAGCTTTCTTT; CDR3aa: CASGEAGATATEAFF; v_gene: TRBV6-1; j_gene: TRBJ1-1; abundance: many; len: 15; d_gene: -
CDR3nt: TGTGCCAGCGGCCCCGATGAGGGGCAGTACTTC; CDR3aa: CASGPDEGQYF; v_gene: TRBV2; j_gene: TRBJ2-7; abundance: many; len: 11; d_gene: -
CDR3nt: TGTGCCAGCATACGACAGGGTTGGACTGAAGCTTTCTTT; CDR3aa: CASIRQGWTEAFF; v_gene: TRBV12-3/TRBV12-4; j_gene: TRBJ1-1; abundance: many; len: 13; d_gene: TRBD1
CDR3nt: TGCGCCAGCACTCCGAAGGGGAGAAGGGTTAACACTGAAGCTTTCTTT; CDR3aa: CASTPKGRRVNTEAFF; v_gene: TRBV10-1; j_gene: TRBJ1-1; abundance: many; len: 16; d_gene: -
CDR3nt: TGTGCCACCAGCAGAGCGGGGACCCCCGGGGAGCTGTTTTTT; CDR3aa: CATSRAGTPGELFF; v_gene: TRBV15; j_gene: TRBJ2-2; abundance: few; len: 14; d_gene: -
CDR3nt: TGTGCCAGCAGTTGGGCAGGTAGCTATGGCTACACCTTC; CDR3aa: CASSWAGSYGYTF; v_gene: TRBV6-5; j_gene: TRBJ1-2; abundance: few; len: 13; d_gene: -
CDR3nt: TGCAGCGTTGAGGGCAGGGGCACTGAAGCTTTCTTT; CDR3aa: CSVEGRGTEAFF; v_gene: TRBV29-1; j_gene: TRBJ1-1; abundance: many; len: 12; d_gene: -
CDR3nt: TGCAGTGCTAGGGCCGGGGGGGCCAACGTCCTGACTTTC; CDR3aa: CSARAGGANVLTF; v_gene: TRBV20-1; j_gene: TRBJ2-6; abundance: -; len: 13; d_gene: -
CDR3nt: TGCAGCGTTGCCGGTGAGGGTTGGGGGTTCACTGAAGCTTTCTTT; CDR3aa: CSVAGEGWGFTEAFF; v_gene: TRBV29-1; j_gene: TRBJ1-1; abundance: many; len: 15; d_gene: -
CDR3nt: TGTGCCAGCAAATTACAGGGGAGATTAGACACCGGGGAGCTGTTTTTT; CDR3aa: CASKLQGRLDTGELFF; v_gene: TRBV27; j_gene: TRBJ2-2; abundance: few; len: 16; d_gene: TRBD1